The 5 T cell receptor beta chains below all came from one sample that was sequenced in a study of cytomegalovirus exposure and HLA in healthy donors. PCR was performed using 60 Vbeta and 13 Jbeta primers. TCRdb's table, derived via immunoSEQ multiplex PCR, lists solely in-frame clones and lacks some. The data show approximately 280,000 clones, roughly 90% seen once. The specimen was PBMCs. Source of these receptors: a woman aged 18-29 years in good health and CMV-seronegative.

This clone appeared a single time. V gene TRBV7-3 combines with J gene TRBJ2-7; 10 bases align to TRBD2. With 2 bases clipped from V and 2 bases from J, the junction kept 3 bases outside the gene matches. Per the germline V gene, CDR1 is SGHTA and CDR2 is FQGTGA. The CDR3 length is 15 residues. DNA of the CDR3: TGTGCCAGCAGCTTAGCTAGCGGGGGCGCCTACGAGCAGTACTTC. As protein: CASSLASGGAYEQYF.

This chain joins TRBV5-3 and TRBJ2-2, with D possibly TRBD1 on 7 matching bases. TRBV5-3 is assigned to the ORF class and has an uncertain function. The ends were cut back, 5 bases at V and 1 base at J, with 15 bases in the middle. The CDR3 has 16 residues. As DNA, the CDR3 is TGTGCCAGAAGGAAGGAGGGGGCTAGGAACACCGGGGAGCTGTTTTTT. This sequence encodes CARRKEGARNTGELFF.

This chain joins TRBV6-5 and TRBJ1-4, with D perhaps TRBD1 (5 bases). Germline V lookup: CDR1 MNHEY, CDR2 SVGAGI. The CDR3 spans 14 residues. V lost 5 bases and J lost 4, with 11 bases in between. Here the CDR3 DNA reads TGTGCCAGCAGTCTGACAGCTATTAATGAAAAACTGTTTTTT. Protein sequence: CASSLTAINEKLFF.

The chain uses TRBV2 and TRBJ1-4, with a weak D call TRBD1 (6 bases). Trimming took off 7 bases at V and 0 bases at J, with 9 bases between the two ends. The germline V gene has CDR1 SNHLY and CDR2 FYNNEI. The CDR3 covers 14 residues. The CDR3 DNA is TGTGCCAGCAAAAGGGGGTCAACTAATGAAAAACTGTTTTTT. Amino acid sequence: CASKRGSTNEKLFF. Complete variable domain (other parts from reference TRBV2 and TRBJ1-4): EPEVTQTPSHQVTQMGQEVILRCVPISNHLYFYWYRQILGQKVEFLVSFYNNEISEKSEIFDDQFSVERPDGSNFTLKIRSTKLEDSAMYFCASKRGSTNEKLFFGSGTQLSVL.

About this clone itself: One junction end does not reproduce the germline sequence, and a read error may be involved. The CDR3 DNA sequence: TGTTCCAGCAGCGGCGACGGTGGAAAGGAGGGTTATGGCTACACCTTC. Its translation is CSSSGDGGKEGYGYTF. V is TRBV7-9 and J is TRBJ1-2; D is undetermined. Germline loops: CDR1 SEHNR, CDR2 FQNEAQ (reference sequence). The CDR3 has 16 residues.